These 22 T cell receptor beta chains share one sample of origin, sequenced in a study of T cell responses to AZD1222 COVID-19 vaccine. Generated by immunoSEQ multiplex PCR, the TCRdb table keeps only in-frame clones and is missing some. The data show about 130,000 clones, with 85% to 95% seen just once and approximately 6.5% held by the top ten. Sequences were derived from peripheral blood, sampled 28 days after the second AZD1222 dose. Receptors originate from an adult who received the AZD1222 COVID-19 vaccine.

This chain connects TRBV7-2 to TRBJ1-2; possibly TRBD1 for D (6 bases). The CDR3 consists of 14 residues. Trimming took 5 bases from V and 8 from J, leaving 18 bases between them. CDR1 and CDR2 (germline): SGHTA, FQGNSA. CDR3 protein: CASSHEGGREGYTF. The CDR3 DNA reads TGTGCCAGCAGCCATGAAGGGGGGCGCGAAGGCTACACCTTC. The full variable domain, its missing parts supplied by reference TRBV7-2 and TRBJ1-2, is GAGVSQSPSNKVTEKGKDVELRCDPISGHTALYWYRQSLGQGLEFLIYFQGNSAPDKSGLPSDRFSAERTGGSVSTLTIQRTQQEDSAVYLCASSHEGGREGYTFGSGTRLTVV.

The chain couples TRBV4-2 to TRBJ2-5; tentatively, D is TRBD2 (6 bases). The CDR3 length is 15 residues. Looked up from germline, CDR1 is LGHNA and CDR2 is YNFKEQ. Trimming removed 0 bases from V and 4 bases from J, with 12 bases in between. The CDR3 sequence: CASSQDGTSRETQYF. The CDR3 bases are TGTGCCAGCAGCCAAGATGGCACTAGCAGAGAGACCCAGTACTTC.

The chain carries TRBV21-1 and TRBJ1-5. TRBV21-1 is marked as a pseudogene. This CDR3 has 13 amino acids. CDR3 DNA: TGTGCCAGCAGCAGGACTTTCATCAGCCCCCAGCATTTT. Its translation is CASSRTFISPQHF.

This CDR3 is CASSQGLQREETQYF. For the CDR3, the DNA is TGTGCCAGCAGCCAAGGGTTACAGCGGGAAGAGACCCAGTACTTC. V gene TRBV3-1 (or the pseudogene TRBV3-2) combines with J gene TRBJ2-5, with D possibly being TRBD2 (6 bases). V was shortened by 1 base and J by 3 bases, with 12 bases between the two germline ends. There are 15 residues in the CDR3. Germline V gene sequence: CDR1 LGHDT, CDR2 YNNKEL (reference sequence).

The chain recombines TRBV12-3 or TRBV12-4 with TRBJ2-3; 7 bases align to TRBD1. This CDR3 spans 13 amino acids. V gave up 6 bases and J gave up 3 bases; unmatched junction bases: 3. CDR3 loop: CASRLQGTDTQYF. DNA for the CDR3: TGTGCCAGCAGGTTACAGGGGACAGATACGCAGTATTTT.

The V gene is TRBV6-5, the J gene TRBJ1-2; D not resolved. The CDR3 length is 15 residues. Germline CDR1 MNHEY, CDR2 SVGAGI. V dropped 3 bases and J dropped 6 bases, with 17 bases sitting between them. The CDR3 loop reads CASSYNGRADHGYTF. In DNA form, the CDR3 reads TGTGCCAGCAGTTATAATGGCCGGGCAGATCATGGCTACACCTTC.

J is TRBJ1-6 and V is TRBV3-1 (or the pseudogene TRBV3-2); perhaps TRBD1 as D (6 bases). V shed 8 bases and J shed 8 bases, with 13 bases lying between them. Germline V CDR1 and CDR2: LGHDT, YNNKEL (reference sequence). CDR3 length: 13 residues. CDR3 protein: CASRQGPYSPLHF. The CDR3 nucleotides are TGTGCCAGCCGGCAGGGGCCCTATTCACCCCTCCACTTT.

This chain joins TRBV27 and TRBJ1-2; D gene ambiguous. Trimming took off 2 bases at V and 0 bases at J, with 7 bases between the two ends. CDR3 length: 14 residues. Germline CDR1 reads MNHEY; CDR2 reads SMNVEV (reference sequence). The CDR3 region has the DNA TGTGCCAGCAGTTTAGACCCACCTAACTATGGCTACACCTTC. This encodes CASSLDPPNYGYTF.

This chain uses TRBV9 with TRBJ2-3, with 11 bases matching TRBD2. The ends lost 2 bases at V and 6 bases at J; junction bases unmatched: 8. The germline gives CDR1 SGDLS, CDR2 YYNGEE. The CDR3 has 16 amino acids. The CDR3 is CASSVLAGGTSDTQYF. CDR3 DNA sequence: TGTGCCAGCAGCGTCTTAGCGGGGGGGACGTCGGATACGCAGTATTTT.

J is TRBJ1-1 and V is TRBV7-2; D possibly corresponds to TRBD1 (6 bases). V was trimmed by 5 bases and J by 8 bases, leaving 18 bases between them. There are 14 residues in the CDR3. Germline V gene sequence: CDR1 SGHTA, CDR2 FQGNSA. This CDR3 reads CASSRRRGFTEAFF. In DNA form, the CDR3 reads TGTGCCAGCAGCCGGCGCAGGGGCTTTACCGAAGCTTTCTTT.

The chain couples TRBV19 to TRBJ2-1; D ambiguous. Trimming pared 3 bases from V and 7 bases from J, leaving 7 bases between. The CDR3 runs 12 residues. CDR1 LNHDA and CDR2 SQIVND come from the germline V gene (reference sequence). The CDR3 DNA reads as TGTGCCAGTAGTATTTTTGGGAATGAGCAGTTCTTC. It translates to CASSIFGNEQFF.

The V gene is TRBV28, the J gene TRBJ2-6; no reliable D call. Germline V gene sequence: CDR1 MDHEN, CDR2 SYDVKM. The CDR3 consists of 14 residues. V shed 7 bases and J shed 1 base, with 8 bases lying between them. The CDR3 coding sequence is TGTGCCAGCATCCCCCAGTCTGGGGCCAACGTCCTGACTTTC. Protein product: CASIPQSGANVLTF. The full variable domain, its missing parts supplied by reference TRBV28 and TRBJ2-6, is DVKVTQSSRYLVKRTGEKVFLECVQDMDHENMFWYRQDPGLGLRLIYFSYDVKMKEKGDIPEGYSVSREKKERFSLILESASTNQTSMYLCASIPQSGANVLTFGAGSRLTVL.

The chain uses TRBV10-3 and TRBJ2-1; no reliable D call. This CDR3 has 12 amino acids. V shed 3 bases and J shed 8 bases, with 8 bases lying between them. The germline V gene has CDR1 ENHRY and CDR2 SYGVKD. As DNA, the CDR3 is TGTGCCATCAGTGATCGTGAGGATGAGCAGTTCTTC. Its translation is CAISDREDEQFF.

This rearrangement joins TRBV9 to TRBJ2-3; D gene ambiguous. In germline, CDR1 is SGDLS, CDR2 YYNGEE. This CDR3 spans 16 amino acids. Trimming took 1 base from V and 3 from J, leaving 15 bases between them. The chain's CDR3 is CASSVLSSLGTDTQYF. CDR3 coding DNA: TGTGCCAGCAGCGTATTATCGTCTCTGGGGACAGATACGCAGTATTTT.

The rearrangement uses TRBV19 and TRBJ1-5; D unclear. Trimming shortened V by 0 bases and J by 3 bases, and 9 bases separated the two germline ends. This CDR3 is built from 15 residues. Germline V gene lookup returns CDR1 LNHDA and CDR2 SQIVND (reference sequence). CDR3 sequence (DNA): TGTGCCAGTAGTATAGACGGGATACCCAATCAGCCCCAGCATTTT. Residues: CASSIDGIPNQPQHF.

The J gene is TRBJ1-2, the V gene TRBV18; D is unresolved. The V gene's germline CDR1 is KGHSH and CDR2 LQKENI. Trimming removed 4 bases at V and 5 bases at J, with 17 bases between. CDR3 length equals 15 residues. The CDR3 region has the DNA TGTGCCAGCTCACTCGGTCGACGGCCGAATTATGGCTACACCTTC. It specifies CASSLGRRPNYGYTF.

This clone was found a few times. V usage is TRBV2 and J usage is TRBJ2-5, with D perhaps being TRBD1 or TRBD2 (5 bases each). Germline loops: CDR1 SNHLY, CDR2 FYNNEI. The germline V and J ends were trimmed by 6 bases and 3 bases, with 14 bases remaining between them. This CDR3 contains 14 residues. CDR3 sequence: CASRDGLGEETQYF. The CDR3, as DNA: TGTGCCAGCAGGGACGGACTGGGGGAAGAGACCCAGTACTTC.

The J gene is TRBJ1-2, the V gene TRBV14, with TRBD1 matching 8 bases. Unmatched junction bases numbered 6, after V lost 4 bases and J lost 5 bases. The CDR3 length is 14 residues. Per germline, CDR1 SGHDN and CDR2 FVKESK. The DNA of the CDR3 is TGTGCCAGCAGCCCGCAGGGGGCTATGTATGGCTACACCTTC. Translating it yields CASSPQGAMYGYTF.

This chain uses TRBV30 with TRBJ1-5; D not certain. Germline CDR1 is GTSNPN and CDR2 is SVGIG (reference sequence). This CDR3 contains 12 residues. Trimming removed 8 bases at V and 4 bases at J, with 12 bases between. CDR3 nucleotide sequence: TGTGCCCTCAACTACCAGAATCAGCCCCAGCATTTT. Translating gives CALNYQNQPQHF.

The chain joins TRBV4-1 to TRBJ2-6; D is undetermined. The germline gives CDR1 MGHRA, CDR2 YSYEKL. This CDR3 region has 16 residues. V gave up 1 base and J gave up 2 bases, with 9 bases separating them. Written as DNA, the CDR3 is TGCGCCAGCAGCCAAGTCCACACTGCTGGGGCCAACGTCCTGACTTTC. Amino acids: CASSQVHTAGANVLTF.

The chain has TRBV12-3 or TRBV12-4 and TRBJ1-3; D not resolved. Between the trimmed V and J ends, which lost 1 base and 9 bases, there was a span of 10 bases. There are 13 residues in the CDR3. The CDR3 spells CASSLGPPRTIYF. The CDR3 coding sequence is TGTGCCAGCAGTTTAGGACCCCCCCGCACCATATATTTT.

This sequence joins TRBV24-1 and TRBJ1-4; D gene unclear. This CDR3 has 13 residues. Trimming took 3 bases from V and 4 from J, leaving 5 bases between them. Germline CDR1 is KGHDR and CDR2 is SFDVKD. This chain's CDR3 is CATSDGVNEKLFF. The DNA for the CDR3 is TGTGCCACCAGTGATGGGGTTAATGAAAAACTGTTTTTT.